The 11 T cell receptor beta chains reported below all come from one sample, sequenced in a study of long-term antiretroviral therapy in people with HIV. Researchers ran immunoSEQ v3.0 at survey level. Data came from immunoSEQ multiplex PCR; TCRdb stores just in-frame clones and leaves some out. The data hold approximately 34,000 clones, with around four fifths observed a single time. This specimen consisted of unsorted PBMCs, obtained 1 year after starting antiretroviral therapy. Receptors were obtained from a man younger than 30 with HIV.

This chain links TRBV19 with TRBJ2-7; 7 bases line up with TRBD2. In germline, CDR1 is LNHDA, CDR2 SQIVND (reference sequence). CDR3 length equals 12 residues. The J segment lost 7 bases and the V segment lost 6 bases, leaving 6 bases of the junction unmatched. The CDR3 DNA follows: TGTGCCAGTAGCGACGGCGGGGGAGAGCAGTACTTC. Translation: CASSDGGGEQYF.

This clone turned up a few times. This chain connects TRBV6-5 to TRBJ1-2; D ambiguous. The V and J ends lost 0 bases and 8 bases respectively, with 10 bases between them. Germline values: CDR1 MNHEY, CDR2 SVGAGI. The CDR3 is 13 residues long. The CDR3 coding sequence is TGTGCCAGCAGTTACTCTTCCAAGGAGGGCTACACCTTC. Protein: CASSYSSKEGYTF.

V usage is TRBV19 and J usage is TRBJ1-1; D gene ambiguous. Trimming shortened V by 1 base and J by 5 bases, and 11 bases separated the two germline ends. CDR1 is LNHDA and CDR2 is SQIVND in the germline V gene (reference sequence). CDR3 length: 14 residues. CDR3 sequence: CASSIVSRRTEAFF. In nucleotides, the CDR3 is TGTGCCAGTAGTATAGTAAGCAGGCGAACTGAAGCTTTCTTT. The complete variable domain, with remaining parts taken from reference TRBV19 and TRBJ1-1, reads DGGITQSPKYLFRKEGQNVTLSCEQNLNHDAMYWYRQDPGQGLRLIYYSQIVNDFQKGDIAEGYSVSREKKESFPLTVTSAQKNPTAFYLCASSIVSRRTEAFFGQGTRLTVV.

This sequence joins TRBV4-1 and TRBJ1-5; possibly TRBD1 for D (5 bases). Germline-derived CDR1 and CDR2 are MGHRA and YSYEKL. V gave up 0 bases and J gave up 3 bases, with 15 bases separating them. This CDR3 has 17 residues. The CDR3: CASSQDLTRQYNQPQHF. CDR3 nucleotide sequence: TGCGCCAGCAGCCAAGATCTTACGAGACAGTACAATCAGCCCCAGCATTTT.

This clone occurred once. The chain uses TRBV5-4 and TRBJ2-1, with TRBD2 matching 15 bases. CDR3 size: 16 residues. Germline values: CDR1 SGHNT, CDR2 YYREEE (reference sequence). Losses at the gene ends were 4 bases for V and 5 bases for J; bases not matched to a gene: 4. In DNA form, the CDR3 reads TGTGCCAGCAGCGGGACTAGCGGGAGGAGGGACAATGAGCAGTTCTTC. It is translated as CASSGTSGRRDNEQFF.

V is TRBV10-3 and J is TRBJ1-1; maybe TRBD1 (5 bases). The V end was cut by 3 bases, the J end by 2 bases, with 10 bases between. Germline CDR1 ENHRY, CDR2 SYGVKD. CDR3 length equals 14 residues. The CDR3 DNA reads TGTGCCATCAGTGACTCCGGGACTAACACTGAAGCTTTCTTT. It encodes CAISDSGTNTEAFF.

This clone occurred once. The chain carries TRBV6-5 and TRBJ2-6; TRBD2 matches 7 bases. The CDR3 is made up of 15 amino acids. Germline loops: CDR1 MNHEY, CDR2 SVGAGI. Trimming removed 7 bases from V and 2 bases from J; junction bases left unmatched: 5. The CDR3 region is CASKLGGAGANVLTF. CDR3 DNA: TGTGCCAGCAAACTGGGGGGGGCTGGGGCCAACGTCCTGACTTTC.

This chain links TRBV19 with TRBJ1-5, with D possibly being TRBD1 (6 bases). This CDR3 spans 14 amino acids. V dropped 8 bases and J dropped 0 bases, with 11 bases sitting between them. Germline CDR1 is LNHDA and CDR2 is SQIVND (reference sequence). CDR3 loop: CASEGGTSNQPQHF. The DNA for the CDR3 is TGTGCCAGTGAGGGGGGGACTAGCAATCAGCCCCAGCATTTT. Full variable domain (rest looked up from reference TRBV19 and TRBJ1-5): DGGITQSPKYLFRKEGQNVTLSCEQNLNHDAMYWYRQDPGQGLRLIYYSQIVNDFQKGDIAEGYSVSREKKESFPLTVTSAQKNPTAFYLCASEGGTSNQPQHFGDGTRLSIL.

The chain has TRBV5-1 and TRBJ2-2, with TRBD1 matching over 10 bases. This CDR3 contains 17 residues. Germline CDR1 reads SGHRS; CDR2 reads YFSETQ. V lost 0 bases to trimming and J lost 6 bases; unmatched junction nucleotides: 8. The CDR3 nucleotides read TGCGCCAGCAGCTTGGGACCGGGACAGGGGTTTCCCGGGGAGCTGTTTTTT. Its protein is CASSLGPGQGFPGELFF.

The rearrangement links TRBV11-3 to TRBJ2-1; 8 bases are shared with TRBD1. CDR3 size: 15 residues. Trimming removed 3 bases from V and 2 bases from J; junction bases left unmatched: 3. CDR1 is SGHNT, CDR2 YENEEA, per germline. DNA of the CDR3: TGTGCCAGCAGCTTGGGGGGACAGGCCTACAATGAGCAGTTCTTC. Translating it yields CASSLGGQAYNEQFF.

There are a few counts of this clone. CDR3 in amino acids: CASSLAGGINQPQHF. CDR3 DNA: TGTGCCAGCAGTTTGGCAGGGGGTATCAACCAGCCCCAGCATTTT. This chain joins TRBV27 and TRBJ1-5; 7 nucleotides agree with TRBD1. Per the germline V gene, CDR1 is MNHEY and CDR2 is SMNVEV (reference sequence). The CDR3 has 15 residues. Germline trimming cut 3 bases from V and 7 bases from J; bases unmatched to any gene: 9.